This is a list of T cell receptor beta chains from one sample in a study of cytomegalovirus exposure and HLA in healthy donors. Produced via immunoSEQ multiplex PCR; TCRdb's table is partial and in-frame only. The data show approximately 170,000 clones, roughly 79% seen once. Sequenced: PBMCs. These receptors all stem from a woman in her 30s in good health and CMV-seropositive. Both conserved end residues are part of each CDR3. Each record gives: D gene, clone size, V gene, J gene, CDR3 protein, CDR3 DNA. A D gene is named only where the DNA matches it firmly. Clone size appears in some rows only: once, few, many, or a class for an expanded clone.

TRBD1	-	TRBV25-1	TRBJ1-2	CASSGGTGIYGYTF	TGTGCCAGCAGTGGGGGGACAGGCATCTATGGCTACACCTTC
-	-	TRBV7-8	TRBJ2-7	CASSSTPTVNYEQYF	TGTGCCAGCAGCTCGACCCCTACAGTGAACTACGAGCAGTACTTC
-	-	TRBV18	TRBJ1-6	CASSPPGGNSPLHF	TGTGCCAGCTCACCACCAGGGGGTAATTCACCCCTCCACTTT
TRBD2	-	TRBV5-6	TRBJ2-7	CASSPLAGGLYEQYF	TGTGCCAGCAGCCCGCTAGCGGGGGGTCTGTACGAGCAGTACTTC
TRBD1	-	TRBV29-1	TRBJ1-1	CSVEGTGNTEAFF	TGCAGCGTTGAAGGGACAGGGAACACTGAAGCTTTCTTT
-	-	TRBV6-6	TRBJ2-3	CASSTPTGHTQYF	TGTGCCAGCAGTACCCCTACAGGTCATACGCAGTATTTT
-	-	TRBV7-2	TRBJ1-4	CASSRGAGEKLFF	TGTGCCAGCAGCCGGGGGGCAGGCGAAAAACTGTTTTTT
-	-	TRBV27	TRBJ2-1	CASSLDQGNNEQFF	TGTGCCAGCAGCCTGGACCAGGGAAACAATGAGCAGTTCTTC
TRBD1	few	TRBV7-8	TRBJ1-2	CASSPLILPGQKNYGYTF	TGTGCCAGCAGCCCGCTGATTTTGCCGGGACAGAAAAACTATGGCTACACCTTC
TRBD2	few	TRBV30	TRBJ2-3	CAWGLAVTDTQYF	TGTGCCTGGGGACTAGCAGTGACAGATACGCAGTATTTT
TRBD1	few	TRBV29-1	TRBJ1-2	CSVRMGQGDYGYTF	TGCAGCGTTCGTATGGGACAGGGGGACTATGGCTACACCTTC
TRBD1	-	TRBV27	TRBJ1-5	CASSLNGGTGIQPQHF	TGTGCCAGCAGTTTAAACGGCGGGACAGGGATTCAGCCCCAGCATTTT
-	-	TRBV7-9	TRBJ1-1	CASSLEGDVSGAFF	TGTGCCAGCAGCTTAGAAGGTGATGTCAGCGGGGCTTTCTTT